This T cell receptor beta chain was recovered during a study of response to subunit inactivated influenza vaccine. Broader study findings: Few additional T cells are recruited per seasonal influenza vaccination, authors suggested.

The germline gives CDR1 SGDLS, CDR2 YYNGEE. This CDR3 contains 15 residues. The V segment lost 3 bases and the J segment 8 bases; nucleotides outside the gene matches: 8. TCRdb redid the calling of the RT-PCR reads with MiXCR, one entry per CDR3 protein. This sample has some 500,000 distinct CDR3 sequences; 10% to 15% occur once, and the top ten carry around 13%. Concerning this clonotype itself: Its antigen is undetermined.

The chain has TRBV9 and TRBJ2-1; 10 nucleotides agree with TRBD2. Sequenced material: PBMCs from blood, taken 45 days after vaccination. This receptor was identified in a man in his fifties who received an inactivated influenza vaccine. For the CDR3, the DNA is TGTGCCAGCAGCGCCCTAGCGGGAGACCTGGATGAGCAGTTCTTC. Its protein is CASSALAGDLDEQFF.